This TCR beta chain was sequenced in a study of T cells after yellow fever vaccination. Overall study context: Four memory subsets, EM, EMRA, CM and Tscm, were sorted by CD3, CD45RA, CCR7, CD95.

A process of 5'RACE template switching, which added a universal primer site and UMIs, was used to make TCR cDNA. TCRdb recomputed calls from the 5' RACE reads with MiXCR, one row per CDR3 protein. The repertoire holds roughly 32,000 distinct CDR3 sequences, with 6.6% as singletons. This clonotype was counted at least ten times. Germline V gene lookup returns CDR1 DFQATT and CDR2 SNEGSKA (reference sequence). The CDR3 is made up of 12 amino acids. Between the trimmed V and J ends, which lost 4 bases and 0 bases, there was a span of 3 bases. The specimen was PBMCs, either bulk or a sorted T-cell subset (CD4+, CD8+, memory, or dextramer-sorted; not recorded which), collected on the day of the first yellow fever vaccination. The TCR comes from a man between 18 and 35 years old who received the YFV17D yellow fever vaccine. V and J are TRBV20-1 and TRBJ2-2; D is unresolved. CDR3 amino acids: CSATANTGELFF. DNA of the CDR3: TGCAGTGCTACCGCGAACACCGGGGAGCTGTTTTTT.